The following is a T cell receptor (beta chain) sequence with its context. Its antigen is unidentified. The sample belongs to a study of T cell responses to AZD1222 COVID-19 vaccine. Study findings and constraints: It was only after the peak T cell response that any repertoires were sampled. Increases in Spike-specific TCR breadth and depth were seen after two AZD1222 doses. The sample set comprised mostly white British donors with more females, and clonal diversity was possibly underestimated.

Clones were read by immunoSEQ multiplex PCR, and TCRdb kept only the in-frame ones, dropping some. The sample records some 99,000 clones, around 90% being singletons. The sequence came from an adult in good health. Sample: peripheral blood, taken on day 0 of MenACWY control vaccination.

The CDR3 nucleotides read TGTGCCAGCTCACCCGTGGGGGACAGGTTGAACACTGAAGCTTTCTTT. It translates to CASSPVGDRLNTEAFF. The V and J genes are TRBV18 and TRBJ1-1, with 8 bases lining up with TRBD1. The CDR3 is 16 amino acids. Germline V CDR1 and CDR2: KGHSH, LQKENI. V was clipped by 3 bases and J by 0 bases; unmatched bases: 6.